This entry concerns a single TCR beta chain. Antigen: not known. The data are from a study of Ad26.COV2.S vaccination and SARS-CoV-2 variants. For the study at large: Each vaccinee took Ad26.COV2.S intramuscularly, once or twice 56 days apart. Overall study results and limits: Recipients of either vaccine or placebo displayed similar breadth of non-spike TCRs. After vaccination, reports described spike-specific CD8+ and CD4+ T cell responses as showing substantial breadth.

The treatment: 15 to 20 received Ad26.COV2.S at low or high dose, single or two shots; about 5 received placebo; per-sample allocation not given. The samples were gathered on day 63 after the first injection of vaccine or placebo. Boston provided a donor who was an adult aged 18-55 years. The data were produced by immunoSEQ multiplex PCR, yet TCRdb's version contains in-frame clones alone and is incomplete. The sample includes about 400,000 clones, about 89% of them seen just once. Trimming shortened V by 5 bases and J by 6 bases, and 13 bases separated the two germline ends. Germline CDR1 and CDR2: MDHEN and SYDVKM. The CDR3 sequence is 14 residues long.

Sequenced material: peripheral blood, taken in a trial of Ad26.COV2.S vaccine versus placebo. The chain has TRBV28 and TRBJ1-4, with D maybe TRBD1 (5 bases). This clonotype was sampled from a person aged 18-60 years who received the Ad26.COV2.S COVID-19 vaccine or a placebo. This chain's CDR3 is CASSPEGLYEKLFF. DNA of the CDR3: TGTGCCAGCAGTCCAGAGGGGCTTTATGAAAAACTGTTTTTT.